The 24 T cell receptor beta chains given below trace back to one sample, sequenced in a study of T cell changes during pregnancy in multiple sclerosis. TCRdb's table, derived via immunoSEQ multiplex PCR, lists solely in-frame clones and lacks some. The table records 55,000 to 70,000 clones, approximately 90% of them present only once. The sequenced sample was peripheral blood, obtained in the first trimester of pregnancy. These receptors all stem from a female donor in good health, enrolled as a control in a pregnancy study.

This clone was seen a single time. This rearrangement joins TRBV28 to TRBJ2-1; 9 nucleotides agree with TRBD1. Germline V gene sequence: CDR1 MDHEN, CDR2 SYDVKM. The CDR3 is 18 amino acids. The V gene end was trimmed by 5 bases and the J gene end by 4 bases; junction bases not matched to a gene: 15. This CDR3 reads CASSPQTPWGQGYNEQFF. The CDR3 DNA sequence: TGTGCCAGCAGTCCTCAGACCCCGTGGGGACAGGGATACAATGAGCAGTTCTTC.

The gene calls are TRBV5-6 and TRBJ2-1; tentatively, D is TRBD1 (5 bases). V shed 5 bases and J shed 3 bases, with 15 bases lying between them. CDR1 and CDR2 (germline): SGHDT, YYEEEE. The length of the CDR3 is 15 residues. The chain's CDR3 is CASSKSTEIYNEQFF. CDR3 nucleotides: TGTGCCAGCAGTAAATCGACAGAAATCTACAATGAGCAGTTCTTC. The variable domain in full, with the rest retrieved from reference TRBV5-6 and TRBJ2-1, is DAGVTQSPTHLIKTRGQQVTLRCSPKSGHDTVSWYQQALGQGPQFIFQYYEEEERQRGNFPDRFSGHQFPNYSSELNVNALLLGDSALYLCASSKSTEIYNEQFFGPGTRLTVL.

This clone was seen only once. The rearrangement joins TRBV11-1 to TRBJ2-7; TRBD1 matches at 9 bases. Trimming at V came to 2 bases and at J to 0 bases, leaving 14 bases not matched to a gene. The CDR3 spans 19 residues. Germline assignment: CDR1 SGHAT and CDR2 FQDESV (reference sequence). The CDR3 bases are TGTGCCAGCAGCTTACCCAAAGACCCCGGACAGGGGTACTCCTACGAGCAGTACTTC. This translates into CASSLPKDPGQGYSYEQYF.

V is TRBV20-1 and J is TRBJ2-1; D is ambiguous. The germline V and J ends were trimmed by 5 bases and 3 bases, with 5 bases remaining between them. Looked up from germline, CDR1 is DFQATT and CDR2 is SNEGSKA (reference sequence). This CDR3 contains 11 residues. CDR3 nucleotides: TGCAGTGCTCCCTACTACAATGAGCAGTTCTTC. Translation gives CSAPYYNEQFF.

With regard to this clone: Additional DNA sequences in this sample encode the identical CDR3. The CDR3 bases are TGTGCCAGCAGTTATAACCGGGACAGGAGGGGCTACACCTTC. It encodes CASSYNRDRRGYTF. The chain recombines TRBV6-5 with TRBJ1-2; 8 bases align to TRBD1. Germline assignment: CDR1 MNHEY and CDR2 SVGAGI. CDR3 length: 14 amino acids. V shed 3 bases and J 8 bases; nucleotides not matched to a gene: 8.

This sequence joins TRBV20-1 and TRBJ2-6; D is undetermined. The V end was cut by 6 bases, the J end by 5 bases, with 5 bases between. Germline-derived CDR1 and CDR2 are DFQATT and SNEGSKA (reference sequence). The CDR3 covers 11 residues. CDR3 region: CSAERANVLTF. DNA for the CDR3: TGCAGTGCAGAGCGGGCCAACGTCCTGACTTTC.

This chain connects TRBV12-5 to TRBJ2-1; 8 bases map to TRBD2. The CDR3 contains 16 residues. Germline V gives CDR1 LGHNT, CDR2 FRNRAP. V shed 6 bases and J 7 bases; nucleotides not matched to a gene: 14. CDR3 sequence reads: CASGPSKRGTQNEQFF. The CDR3, as DNA: TGTGCTAGTGGACCCTCAAAGCGGGGGACTCAAAATGAGCAGTTCTTC.

V and J are TRBV13 and TRBJ2-2, with TRBD2 matching over 9 bases. The length of the CDR3 is 16 residues. The ends lost 5 bases at V and 4 bases at J; junction bases unmatched: 8. CDR1 and CDR2 (germline): PRHDT, FYEKMQ (reference sequence). The CDR3 DNA is TGTGCCAGCAGCGCCGCGACTAGCGGTCTCACCGGGGAGCTGTTTTTT. Translating it yields CASSAATSGLTGELFF.

The rearrangement links TRBV15 to TRBJ1-1, with a tentative D call TRBD1 (5 bases). CDR1 is LNHNV and CDR2 is YYDKDF in the germline V gene (reference sequence). This CDR3 contains 12 residues. Trimming pared 5 bases from V and 3 bases from J, leaving 7 bases between. CDR3 in DNA: TGTGCCACCAGCTGGGGCGACACTGAAGCTTTCTTT. It yields the protein CATSWGDTEAFF.

J is TRBJ2-7 and V is TRBV28, with TRBD1 matching over 10 bases. The germline gives CDR1 MDHEN, CDR2 SYDVKM. The V and J ends lost 5 bases and 4 bases, in that order; junction bases with no gene match: 17. The CDR3 totals 18 residues. The CDR3 loop reads CASSLSGTGVSARYEQYF. As DNA, the CDR3 is TGTGCCAGCAGTCTCTCCGGGACAGGGGTCTCGGCGCGATACGAGCAGTACTTC.

The rearrangement links TRBV28 to TRBJ1-1; 8 bases map to TRBD1. Germline V gene data show CDR1 as MDHEN and CDR2 as SYDVKM. The CDR3 length is 17 residues. V lost 6 bases and J lost 1; bases outside the gene matches: 13. As DNA, the CDR3 is TGTGCCAGCAGCTATCGGACAGGGCTCTTCCCGAACACTGAAGCTTTCTTT. It yields the protein CASSYRTGLFPNTEAFF.

This clone has only one observation. V is TRBV5-1 and J is TRBJ2-6; TRBD2 might be the D (5 bases). V was shortened by 3 bases and J by 1 base, with 8 bases between the two germline ends. This CDR3 is 15 amino acids long. Germline V CDR1 and CDR2: SGHRS, YFSETQ. CDR3 sequence reads: CASSSGISGANVLTF. DNA of the CDR3: TGCGCCAGCAGCTCGGGGATTTCTGGGGCCAACGTCCTGACTTTC.

The chain carries TRBV7-8 and TRBJ2-5; unclear D gene. Germline loops: CDR1 SGHVS, CDR2 FQNEAQ. The CDR3 has 13 residues. The V gene lost 1 base and the J gene lost 3 bases, with 6 bases spanning the gap. In DNA, the CDR3 is TGTGCCAGCAGCTTAGGCCCGGAAGAGACCCAGTACTTC. Translating it yields CASSLGPEETQYF.

The V and J genes are TRBV28 and TRBJ1-2, with D uncertain. Looked up from germline, CDR1 is MDHEN and CDR2 is SYDVKM. V was shortened by 2 bases and J by 8 bases, with 12 bases between the two germline ends. The CDR3 is 13 amino acids. DNA for the CDR3: TGTGCCAGCAGTTTACTGGCGGCGGGCGGCTACACCTTC. Its translation is CASSLLAAGGYTF.

The chain links TRBV10-3 to TRBJ2-1, with TRBD2 identical over 8 bases. With V trimmed by 6 bases and J by 8 bases, 12 bases remained unmatched. This CDR3 region has 15 residues. Germline CDR1 is ENHRY and CDR2 is SYGVKD. As DNA, the CDR3 is TGTGCCATCAGCCTGGACGGGCGGGAGGTCGATGAGCAGTTCTTC. It encodes CAISLDGREVDEQFF.

The chain is built from TRBV29-1 and TRBJ1-2, with D possibly TRBD1 on 5 matching bases. Germline assignment: CDR1 SQVTM and CDR2 ANQGSEA. The CDR3 has 12 amino acids. The V and J ends lost 0 bases and 8 bases respectively, with 10 bases between them. In DNA form, the CDR3 reads TGCAGCGTTGAAGATCTGGGGGGGGGCTACACCTTC. Translated: CSVEDLGGGYTF.

This clone was seen just once. The V call is TRBV5-1, the J call TRBJ2-3; possibly TRBD2 for D (6 bases). Germline assignment: CDR1 SGHRS and CDR2 YFSETQ. The CDR3 is 15 residues long. Trimming removed 2 bases from V and 3 bases from J, with 13 bases in between. The CDR3 DNA reads as TGCGCCAGCAGCTTTTCGGGGGTTAAGACAGATACGCAGTATTTT. Amino acid sequence: CASSFSGVKTDTQYF. Based on the CDR3 plus reference TRBV5-1 and TRBJ2-3, the full variable domain is KAGVTQTPRYLIKTRGQQVTLSCSPISGHRSVSWYQQTPGQGLQFLFEYFSETQRNKGNFPGRFSGRQFSNSRSEMNVSTLELGDSALYLCASSFSGVKTDTQYFGPGTRLTVL.

The genes are TRBV19 and TRBJ1-2; no clear D. CDR1 and CDR2 (germline): LNHDA, SQIVND (reference sequence). V lost 8 bases and J 5 bases, leaving 15 bases between the germline ends. The CDR3 covers 13 residues. Here the CDR3 DNA reads TGTGCCAGTCAACCTGGCTTGTGGTATGGCTACACCTTC. Protein product: CASQPGLWYGYTF.

J is TRBJ1-4 and V is TRBV19; D is perhaps TRBD1 (6 bases). The CDR3 runs 15 residues. V was shortened by 6 bases and J by 8 bases, with 19 bases between the two germline ends. CDR1 and CDR2 from the germline V gene are LNHDA and SQIVND (reference sequence). CDR3 DNA sequence: TGTGCCAGTAGGCCCGGGACATCCGAGGGCGAAAAACTGTTTTTT. Translated, it gives CASRPGTSEGEKLFF.

The chain employs TRBV7-9 and TRBJ2-7; D is unclear. Germline CDR1 reads SEHNR; CDR2 reads FQNEAQ (reference sequence). V was pared by 5 bases and J by 2 bases, with 10 bases between. This CDR3 is built from 13 residues. The CDR3 region has the DNA TGTGCCAGCAGCCCGGTCCAGGCCTACGAGCAGTACTTC. It codes for CASSPVQAYEQYF.

V gene TRBV19 combines with J gene TRBJ1-2; 8 positions agree with TRBD1. There are 18 residues in the CDR3. Germline V lookup: CDR1 LNHDA, CDR2 SQIVND (reference sequence). The V gene end was trimmed by 3 bases and the J gene end by 8 bases; junction bases not matched to a gene: 20. The CDR3 reads CASSMFRGRQGISRGYTF. DNA for the CDR3: TGTGCCAGTAGTATGTTCAGGGGGCGACAGGGAATATCAAGAGGCTACACCTTC.

DNA for the CDR3: TGTGCCAGCAGAGTGAAGGGTGGCAGGGGGGAGAACTATGGCTACACCTTC. Protein: CASRVKGGRGENYGYTF. The V call is TRBV2, the J call TRBJ1-2, with TRBD1 identical over 7 bases. This CDR3 has 17 amino acids. Losses at the gene ends were 6 bases for V and 2 bases for J; bases not matched to a gene: 15. From germline, CDR1 is SNHLY and CDR2 FYNNEI.

There are a few counts of this clone. The chain carries TRBV6-4 and TRBJ1-2; tentative D call: TRBD1 (6 bases). Trimming took off 6 bases at V and 0 bases at J, with 14 bases between the two ends. Germline V gives CDR1 MRHNA, CDR2 SNTAGT. The CDR3 totals 15 residues. The CDR3 spells CASRTQGHPNYGYTF. CDR3 bases: TGTGCCAGCAGGACACAGGGACATCCTAACTATGGCTACACCTTC.

This rearrangement joins TRBV7-9 to TRBJ2-3, with D perhaps matching TRBD1 (6 bases). CDR1 and CDR2 (germline): SEHNR, FQNEAQ (reference sequence). V was clipped by 2 bases and J by 0 bases, with 15 bases between them. The CDR3 loop spans 17 amino acids. This CDR3 is CASSLLTGQTSTDTQYF. The CDR3 DNA sequence: TGTGCCAGCAGCTTACTGACAGGTCAGACCAGCACAGATACGCAGTATTTT.